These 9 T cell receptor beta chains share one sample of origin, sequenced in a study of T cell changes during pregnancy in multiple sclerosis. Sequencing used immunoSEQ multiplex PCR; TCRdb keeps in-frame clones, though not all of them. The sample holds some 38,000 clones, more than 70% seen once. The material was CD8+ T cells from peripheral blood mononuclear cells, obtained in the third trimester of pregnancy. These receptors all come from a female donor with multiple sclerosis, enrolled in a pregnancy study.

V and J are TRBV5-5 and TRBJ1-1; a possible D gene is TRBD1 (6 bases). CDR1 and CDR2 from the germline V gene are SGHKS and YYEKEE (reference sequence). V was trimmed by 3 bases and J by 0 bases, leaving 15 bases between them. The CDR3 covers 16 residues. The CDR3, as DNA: TGTGCCAGCAGCTCTAGACAGGTAGGAATGAACACTGAAGCTTTCTTT. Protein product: CASSSRQVGMNTEAFF.

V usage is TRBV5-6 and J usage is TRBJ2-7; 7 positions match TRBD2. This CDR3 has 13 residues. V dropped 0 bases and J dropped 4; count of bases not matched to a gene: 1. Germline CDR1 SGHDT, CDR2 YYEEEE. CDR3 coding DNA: TGTGCCAGCAGCTTGGACGGGGGGTACGAGCAGTACTTC. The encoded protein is CASSLDGGYEQYF.

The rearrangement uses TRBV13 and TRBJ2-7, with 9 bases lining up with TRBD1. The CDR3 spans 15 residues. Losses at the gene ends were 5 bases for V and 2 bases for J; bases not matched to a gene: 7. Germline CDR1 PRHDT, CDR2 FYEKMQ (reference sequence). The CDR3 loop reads CASSAPGTGTYEQYF. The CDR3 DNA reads TGTGCCAGCAGCGCCCCCGGGACAGGGACCTACGAGCAGTACTTC. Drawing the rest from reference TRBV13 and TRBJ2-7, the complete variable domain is AAGVIQSPRHLIKEKRETATLKCYPIPRHDTVYWYQQGPGQDPQFLISFYEKMQSDKGSIPDRFSAQQFSDYHSELNMSSLELGDSALYFCASSAPGTGTYEQYFGPGTRLTVT.

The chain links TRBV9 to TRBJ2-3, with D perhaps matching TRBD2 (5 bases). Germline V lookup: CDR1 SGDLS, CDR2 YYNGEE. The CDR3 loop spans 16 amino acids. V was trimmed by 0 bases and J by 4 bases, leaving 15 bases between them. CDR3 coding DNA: TGTGCCAGCAGCGTAGATGGAGGAGCCGGGGCAGATACGCAGTATTTT. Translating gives CASSVDGGAGADTQYF.

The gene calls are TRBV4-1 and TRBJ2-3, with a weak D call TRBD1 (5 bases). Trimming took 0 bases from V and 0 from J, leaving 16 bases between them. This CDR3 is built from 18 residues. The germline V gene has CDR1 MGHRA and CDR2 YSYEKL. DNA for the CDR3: TGCGCCAGCAGCCAAGATGAGGTGGGGCCCACGAGCACAGATACGCAGTATTTT. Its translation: CASSQDEVGPTSTDTQYF.

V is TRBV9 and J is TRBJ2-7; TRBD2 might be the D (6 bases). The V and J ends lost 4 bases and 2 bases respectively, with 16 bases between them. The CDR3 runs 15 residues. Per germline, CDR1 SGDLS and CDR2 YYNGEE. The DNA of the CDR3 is TGTGCCAGCAGCCCAACTGGCGGGATTACCTACGAGCAGTACTTC. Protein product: CASSPTGGITYEQYF.

This chain's CDR3 is CASSLSGGDLDGYTF. DNA of the CDR3: TGTGCCAGCAGTTTATCGGGAGGGGATCTCGATGGCTACACCTTC. This chain connects TRBV28 to TRBJ1-2, with a possible D match to TRBD1 (5 bases). CDR3 length: 15 residues. Trimming stripped 1 base from V and 6 bases from J, with 15 bases between. Per germline, CDR1 MDHEN and CDR2 SYDVKM.

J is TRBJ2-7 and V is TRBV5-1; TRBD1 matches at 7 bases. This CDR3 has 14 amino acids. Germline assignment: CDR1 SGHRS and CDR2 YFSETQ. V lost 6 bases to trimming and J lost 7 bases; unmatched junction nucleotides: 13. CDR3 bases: TGCGCCAGCACCGGGACAGACACTAAGGGGGAGCAGTACTTC. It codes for CASTGTDTKGEQYF.

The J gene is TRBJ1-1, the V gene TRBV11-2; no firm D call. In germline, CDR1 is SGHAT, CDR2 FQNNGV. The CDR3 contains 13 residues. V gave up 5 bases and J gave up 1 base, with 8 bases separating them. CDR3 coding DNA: TGTGCCAGCAGCCGGGAAGGGAACACTGAAGCTTTCTTT. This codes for CASSREGNTEAFF.